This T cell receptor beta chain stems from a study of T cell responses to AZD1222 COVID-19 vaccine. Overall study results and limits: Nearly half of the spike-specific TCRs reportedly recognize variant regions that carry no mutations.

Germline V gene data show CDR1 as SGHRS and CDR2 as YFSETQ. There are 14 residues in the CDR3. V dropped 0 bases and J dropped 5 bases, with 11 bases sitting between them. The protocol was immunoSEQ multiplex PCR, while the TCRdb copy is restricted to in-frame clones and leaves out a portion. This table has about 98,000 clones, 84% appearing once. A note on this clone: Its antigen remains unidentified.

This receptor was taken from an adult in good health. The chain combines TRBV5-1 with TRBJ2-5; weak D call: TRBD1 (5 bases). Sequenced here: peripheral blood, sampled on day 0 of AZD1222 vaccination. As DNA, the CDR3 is TGCGCCAGCAGCTTGGAGGCAGGGCGGGAGACCCAGTACTTC. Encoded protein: CASSLEAGRETQYF.